A single sample is the source of the 30 T cell receptor beta chains below, sequenced in a study of T cell responses to AZD1222 COVID-19 vaccine (dated by TCRdb to 2020 to 2022). Library generation was performed with the immunoSEQ multiplex PCR assay. Imported from immuneACCESS, the table was reduced by TCRdb to in-frame sequences with V and J called. These copies leave out some clones; in studies compared against another copy, an unresolved V gene accounts for under half, and the cause of the remainder is not known. The sample table records just under 150,000 clones; around 90% of these occur just once. In total, the top ten clones hold approximately 5.6% of the sample. Taken with the paper, the label for time point translates to: about 28 days (+/-7) after the second vaccine dose. The intended sense of this specimen's treatment or condition label: meningococcal conjugate vaccine given as trial control.

Sequenced material: peripheral blood, taken 28 days after the second dose of the MenACWY control vaccine. All receptors come from an adult who received the MenACWY meningococcal vaccine as a control.

Only one count was recorded for this clone. V is TRBV18 and J is TRBJ1-1; D unresolved. The CDR3 extends over 12 amino acids. V gave up 5 bases and J gave up 4 bases, with 8 bases separating them. Per the germline V gene, CDR1 is KGHSH and CDR2 is LQKENI. The CDR3 protein is CASSVMSTEAFF. The CDR3 coding sequence is TGTGCCAGCTCAGTTATGAGCACTGAAGCTTTCTTT.

The chain uses TRBV5-1 and TRBJ1-1; D gene unclear. The CDR3 length is 13 residues. Germline V CDR1 and CDR2: SGHRS, YFSETQ. V dropped 4 bases and J dropped 4 bases, with 11 bases sitting between them. Written as DNA, the CDR3 is TGCGCCAGCAGCGGAGATTGGGGCACTGAAGCTTTCTTT. Protein sequence: CASSGDWGTEAFF.

The V gene is TRBV6-2 or TRBV6-3, the J gene TRBJ1-3, with D hard to call. Trimming took off 5 bases at V and 1 base at J, with 15 bases between the two ends. Germline CDR1 reads MNHEY; CDR2 reads SVGEGT. The CDR3 consists of 16 residues. Here the CDR3 DNA reads TGTGCCAGCAGTCCAATGACCTTGGCTTCTGGAAACACCATATATTTT. As protein: CASSPMTLASGNTIYF.

The V call is TRBV6-5, the J call TRBJ1-3; no reliable D call. V was cut by 11 bases and J by 0 bases, with 11 bases left in between. Looked up from germline, CDR1 is MNHEY and CDR2 is SVGAGI. The CDR3 is made up of 13 amino acids. CDR3 nucleotides: TGTGCCTCCAGACTTGCCTCTGGAAACACCATATATTTT. Amino acid sequence: CASRLASGNTIYF.

There are a few counts of this clone. The rearrangement joins TRBV4-1 to TRBJ2-1, with TRBD1 matching 7 bases. The CDR3 is 13 amino acids. Losses at the gene ends were 2 bases for V and 8 bases for J; bases not matched to a gene: 3. Germline assignment: CDR1 MGHRA and CDR2 YSYEKL. CDR3 DNA sequence: TGCGCCAGCAGCCAACCTACAGGGGATGAGCAGTTCTTC. Encoded protein: CASSQPTGDEQFF.

The chain's CDR3 is CASSFSTGERGELFF. The CDR3 DNA is TGTGCCAGCAGCTTCTCGACAGGAGAAAGGGGGGAGCTGTTTTTT. The V and J genes are TRBV7-3 and TRBJ2-2; a weak D match, TRBD1 (6 bases). The V and J ends lost 3 bases and 8 bases respectively, with 16 bases between them. The CDR3 totals 15 residues. CDR1 and CDR2 (germline): SGHTA, FQGTGA.

The table lists this clone with a few counts. The genes are TRBV7-2 and TRBJ1-1; TRBD1 matches at 11 bases. In germline, CDR1 is SGHTA, CDR2 FQGNSA. V dropped 4 bases and J dropped 10; count of bases not matched to a gene: 8. This CDR3 comprises 14 residues. CDR3 bases: TGTGCCAGCAGCTCTCTTCCGGGACAGGGGGGAGCTTTCTTT. As protein: CASSSLPGQGGAFF.

The rearrangement uses TRBV21-1 and TRBJ1-5. TRBV21-1 is a pseudogene segment. The length of the CDR3 is 14 residues. CDR3 sequence (DNA): TGTGCCAGCAGCAAAGAGAGGGGCAATCAGCCCCAGCATTTT. As protein: CASSKERGNQPQHF.

The chain joins TRBV24-1 to TRBJ1-4, with D perhaps TRBD1 (5 bases). Trimming pared 4 bases from V and 4 bases from J, leaving 6 bases between. Germline V gives CDR1 KGHDR, CDR2 SFDVKD. The CDR3 spans 13 residues. CDR3 sequence reads: CATSEGRNEKLFF. The CDR3 DNA reads TGTGCCACCAGTGAGGGGCGTAATGAAAAACTGTTTTTT.

The chain combines TRBV29-1 with TRBJ1-2, with D tentatively TRBD1 (6 bases). Trimming took 6 bases from V and 6 from J, leaving 17 bases between them. This CDR3 is built from 13 residues. Germline V gene sequence: CDR1 SQVTM, CDR2 ANQGSEA. The CDR3 DNA reads as TGCAGCGTCCACAGGGTTCTCGGTAATGGCTACACCTTC. Its translation is CSVHRVLGNGYTF.

The rearrangement joins TRBV11-2 to TRBJ1-1; unclear D gene. With 3 bases removed from V and 0 bases from J, the gap between germline ends came to 11 bases. Germline assignment: CDR1 SGHAT and CDR2 FQNNGV. The CDR3 covers 15 residues. The CDR3 protein is CASSFKGALNTEAFF. The DNA for the CDR3 is TGTGCCAGCAGCTTCAAGGGCGCGTTGAACACTGAAGCTTTCTTT.

The chain uses TRBV5-1 and TRBJ2-2; possibly TRBD1 for D (6 bases). Germline assignment: CDR1 SGHRS and CDR2 YFSETQ. Trimming removed 0 bases from V and 5 bases from J, with 11 bases in between. The CDR3 is made up of 15 amino acids. The CDR3: CASSLGDMRTGELFF. CDR3 DNA sequence: TGCGCCAGCAGCTTGGGGGACATGAGAACCGGGGAGCTGTTTTTT.

This sequence joins TRBV29-1 and TRBJ2-1; 10 bases match TRBD2. The germline V gene encodes CDR1 SQVTM and CDR2 ANQGSEA. This CDR3 spans 14 amino acids. The V segment lost 3 bases and the J segment 10 bases; nucleotides outside the gene matches: 9. Written as DNA, the CDR3 is TGCAGCGTTGAGGAGCGGGAGGGCCGATGGGAGCAGTTCTTC. It translates to CSVEEREGRWEQFF.

The V call is TRBV9, the J call TRBJ1-4; 7 bases agree with TRBD1. Trimming took 1 base from V and 3 from J; bases not matched to a gene: 3. Germline CDR1 is SGDLS and CDR2 is YYNGEE. The CDR3 runs 15 residues. The CDR3 DNA follows: TGTGCCAGCAGCGTATCTCAGGGGGCTAATGAAAAACTGTTTTTT. Its translation: CASSVSQGANEKLFF.

This rearrangement joins TRBV2 to TRBJ1-5; a possible D gene is TRBD1 (6 bases). V was cut by 5 bases and J by 3 bases, with 11 bases left in between. The length of the CDR3 is 14 residues. CDR1 and CDR2 from the germline V gene are SNHLY and FYNNEI. In DNA form, the CDR3 reads TGTGCCAGCAGTCGGACAGTTTCCAATCAGCCCCAGCATTTT. Its translation is CASSRTVSNQPQHF. Based on the CDR3 plus reference TRBV2 and TRBJ1-5, the full variable domain is EPEVTQTPSHQVTQMGQEVILRCVPISNHLYFYWYRQILGQKVEFLVSFYNNEISEKSEIFDDQFSVERPDGSNFTLKIRSTKLEDSAMYFCASSRTVSNQPQHFGDGTRLSIL.

This clone was seen only once. The gene calls are TRBV28 and TRBJ2-7; a possible D gene is TRBD1 (5 bases). The CDR3 extends over 13 amino acids. Germline loops: CDR1 MDHEN, CDR2 SYDVKM. The V end lost 6 bases, the J end lost 2 bases, and 11 bases lay between the germline ends. Here the CDR3 reads CASRGLSPYEQYF. CDR3 in DNA: TGTGCCAGCAGGGGGCTCAGTCCCTACGAGCAGTACTTC.

CDR3 sequence: CASSRQGMNTEAFF. The CDR3 DNA sequence: TGTGCCAGTAGTAGACAGGGGATGAACACTGAAGCTTTCTTT. The chain carries TRBV19 and TRBJ1-1; 8 nucleotides match TRBD1. V lost 4 bases, J lost 0 bases, and 1 base stayed unmatched. Germline V CDR1 and CDR2: LNHDA, SQIVND (reference sequence). The CDR3 has 14 amino acids.

This chain connects TRBV28 to TRBJ1-5; no definite D call. Trimming took 3 bases from V and 5 from J, leaving 11 bases between them. Germline V gene lookup returns CDR1 MDHEN and CDR2 SYDVKM. The CDR3 runs to 14 residues. The CDR3 coding sequence is TGTGCCAGCAGTTTCTTAGAAGCCTATCAGCCCCAGCATTTT. Protein product: CASSFLEAYQPQHF.

The chain's CDR3 is CASSPVDGTEAFF. DNA of the CDR3: TGTGCCAGCTCACCAGTAGACGGCACTGAAGCTTTCTTT. V gene TRBV18 combines with J gene TRBJ1-1; D remains ambiguous. The CDR3 sequence is 13 residues long. Trimming took 2 bases from V and 4 from J, leaving 8 bases between them. Per germline, CDR1 KGHSH and CDR2 LQKENI.

The chain uses TRBV18 and TRBJ1-5, with TRBD1 as a possible D gene (5 bases). Germline V gene data show CDR1 as KGHSH and CDR2 as LQKENI. Trimming removed 6 bases from V and 2 bases from J, with 20 bases in between. The CDR3 consists of 17 residues. CDR3 in amino acids: CASSRAQGGDGNQPQHF. The CDR3 DNA follows: TGTGCCAGCTCCCGAGCCCAGGGCGGGGATGGCAATCAGCCCCAGCATTTT.

The V and J genes are TRBV19 and TRBJ2-7; D possibly corresponds to TRBD1 (5 bases). Trimming left V 7 bases short and J 0 bases short, with 13 bases between. The CDR3 runs to 14 residues. CDR1 and CDR2 from the germline V gene are LNHDA and SQIVND (reference sequence). CDR3 region: CASKDTRSSYEQYF. CDR3 coding DNA: TGTGCCAGTAAGGACACCCGCAGCTCCTACGAGCAGTACTTC.

The V call is TRBV3-1 (or the pseudogene TRBV3-2), the J call TRBJ2-1, with TRBD2 matching over 7 bases. In germline, CDR1 is LGHDT, CDR2 YNNKEL (reference sequence). The CDR3 covers 15 residues. V lost 3 bases and J lost 4; bases outside the gene matches: 6. CDR3 sequence: CASSHGGSRYNEQFF. The CDR3 DNA reads TGTGCCAGCAGCCACGGCGGGAGCCGTTACAATGAGCAGTTCTTC.

The rearrangement links TRBV7-6 to TRBJ2-3; D might be TRBD2 (6 bases). Looked up from germline, CDR1 is SGHVS and CDR2 is FNYEAQ. Trimming shortened V by 4 bases and J by 1 base, and 9 bases separated the two germline ends. This CDR3 spans 14 amino acids. The CDR3 region is CASSYSSGTDTQYF. In nucleotides, the CDR3 is TGTGCCAGCAGCTATTCTAGCGGCACAGATACGCAGTATTTT.

The chain carries TRBV7-9 and TRBJ2-7; D may be TRBD1 or TRBD2 (5 bases each). There are 16 residues in the CDR3. CDR1 and CDR2 (germline): SEHNR, FQNEAQ (reference sequence). The V and J ends lost 3 bases and 4 bases respectively, with 19 bases between them. The CDR3 loop reads CASSFQIGTDNYEQYF. In nucleotides, the CDR3 is TGTGCCAGCAGCTTCCAGATCGGGACGGACAATTACGAGCAGTACTTC.

The chain recombines TRBV6-6 with TRBJ2-2; 9 positions agree with TRBD1. V lost 1 base, J lost 15 bases, and 3 bases stayed unmatched. The CDR3 length is 12 residues. Per germline, CDR1 MNHNY and CDR2 SVGAGI (reference sequence). The CDR3 is CASSYYGTGLFF. The CDR3, as DNA: TGTGCCAGCAGTTACTATGGGACAGGGTTGTTTTTT.

The table lists this clone with a few counts. This chain connects TRBV21-1 to TRBJ2-7. TRBV21-1 is a listed pseudogene. The CDR3 is made up of 14 amino acids. CDR3 loop: CASSIPGPNYEQYF. CDR3 DNA: TGTGCCAGCAGCATACCGGGCCCCAACTACGAGCAGTACTTC.

This rearrangement joins TRBV29-1 to TRBJ1-5, with D possibly TRBD1 on 6 matching bases. CDR3 length: 14 residues. The V gene lost 5 bases and the J gene lost 0 bases, with 11 bases spanning the gap. Germline CDR1 reads SQVTM; CDR2 reads ANQGSEA. The CDR3, as DNA: TGCAGCGTTCGTAAGGGGGGTAGCAATCAGCCCCAGCATTTT. It specifies CSVRKGGSNQPQHF. Full variable domain (outside the CDR3, taken from reference TRBV29-1 and TRBJ1-5): SAVISQKPSRDICQRGTSLTIQCQVDSQVTMMFWYRQQPGQSLTLIATANQGSEATYESGFVIDKFPISRPNLTFSTLTVSNMSPEDSSIYLCSVRKGGSNQPQHFGDGTRLSIL.

For this clone: Since a much larger clone is just one base distant, this may be a read error. The V gene is TRBV7-9, the J gene TRBJ2-3; no reliable D call. Germline CDR1 is SEHNR and CDR2 is FQNEAQ (reference sequence). This CDR3 is 14 amino acids long. The ends were cut back, 0 bases at V and 1 base at J, with 5 bases in the middle. The CDR3 protein is CASSLAQGTDTQYF. CDR3 nucleotides: TGTGCCAGCAGCTTAGCCCAGGGCACAGATACGCAGTATTTT. The variable domain in full, with the rest retrieved from reference TRBV7-9 and TRBJ2-3, is DTGVSQNPRHKITKRGQNVTFRCDPISEHNRLYWYRQTLGQGPEFLTYFQNEAQLEKSRLLSDRFSAERPKGSFSTLEIQRTEQGDSAMYLCASSLAQGTDTQYFGPGTRLTVL.

V and J are TRBV4-1 and TRBJ1-2; TRBD1 matches at 8 bases. V lost 3 bases, J lost 4 bases, and 10 bases stayed unmatched. The CDR3 is 16 amino acids. Germline lookup yields CDR1 MGHRA and CDR2 YSYEKL. CDR3 coding DNA: TGCGCCAGCAGCCAGCCAATCCGGGACAGGAGCTATGGCTACACCTTC. This gives the protein CASSQPIRDRSYGYTF.

The V and J genes are TRBV5-1 and TRBJ1-3; D is undetermined. The V gene's germline CDR1 is SGHRS and CDR2 YFSETQ. The length of the CDR3 is 15 residues. V lost 4 bases and J 2 bases, leaving 13 bases between the germline ends. The CDR3 DNA is TGCGCCAGCAGCCCAGGACCACAGACTGGAAACACCATATATTTT. As protein: CASSPGPQTGNTIYF.